This entry lists 2 T cell receptor beta chains sequenced from one sample in a study of CD8 T cells in Susac syndrome. With random hexamers, roughly 0.45 to 1 ug RNA was reverse transcribed. Using its own MiXCR run on the immunoSEQ multiplex PCR reads, TCRdb lists one record per CDR3 protein. The sample lists about 430,000 distinct CDR3 sequences; 75% to 90% were seen once. Sequences were obtained from CD8+ T cells from PBMCs. The receptor set was obtained from a human donor with multiple sclerosis.

The V and J genes are TRBV6-1 and TRBJ2-1; tentative D call: TRBD2 (6 bases). The CDR3 totals 16 residues. Trimming took 0 bases from V and 3 from J, leaving 12 bases between them. The germline gives CDR1 MNHNS, CDR2 SASEGT. DNA for the CDR3: TGTGCCAGCAGTGAAGCGCTGGCTAGCGACTACAATGAGCAGTTCTTC. It specifies CASSEALASDYNEQFF.

The CDR3 here is CASSLDDGPEQFF. CDR3 sequence (DNA): TGTGCCAGCAGCTTAGATGATGGACCTGAGCAGTTCTTC. The genes are TRBV7-9 and TRBJ2-1; D unresolved. Germline CDR1 reads SEHNR; CDR2 reads FQNEAQ (reference sequence). CDR3 length: 13 amino acids. Trimming took off 1 base at V and 9 bases at J, with 10 bases between the two ends.